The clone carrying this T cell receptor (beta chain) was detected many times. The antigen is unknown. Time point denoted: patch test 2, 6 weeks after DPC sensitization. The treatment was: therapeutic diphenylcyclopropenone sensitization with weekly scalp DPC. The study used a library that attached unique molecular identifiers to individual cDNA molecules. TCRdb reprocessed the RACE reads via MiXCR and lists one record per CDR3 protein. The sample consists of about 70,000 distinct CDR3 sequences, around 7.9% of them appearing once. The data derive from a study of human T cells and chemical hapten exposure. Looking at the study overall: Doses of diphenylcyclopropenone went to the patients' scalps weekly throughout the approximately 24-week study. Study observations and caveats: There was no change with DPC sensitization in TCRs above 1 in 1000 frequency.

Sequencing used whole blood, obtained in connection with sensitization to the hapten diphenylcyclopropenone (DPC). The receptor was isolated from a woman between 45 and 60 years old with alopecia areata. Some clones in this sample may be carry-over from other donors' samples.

The CDR3 loop reads CASSPRSLNSPLHF. The CDR3 DNA is TGTGCCAGCAGCCCGCGCAGTCTCAATTCACCCCTCCACTTT. This chain joins TRBV28 and TRBJ1-6; D call uncertain. Trimming shortened V by 6 bases and J by 7 bases, and 13 bases separated the two germline ends. The CDR3 sequence is 14 residues long. The germline V gene has CDR1 MDHEN and CDR2 SYDVKM.